This T cell receptor (beta chain) comes out of a study of T cells after yellow fever vaccination. This clonotype was detected a few times. 5'RACE template switching produced TCR cDNA carrying a universal primer site and UMIs. TCRdb analysed the 5' RACE reads with MiXCR anew, one entry per CDR3 protein. The table includes approximately 550,000 distinct CDR3 sequences, roughly 19% detected once. This CDR3 is built from 12 residues. The germline gives CDR1 SGHVS, CDR2 FQNEAQ. V was pared by 1 base and J by 7 bases, with 4 bases between. This chain connects TRBV7-8 to TRBJ1-4; D gene uncertain. This sequence was found in a man younger than 45 who received the YFV17D yellow fever vaccine. Sequences were derived from PBMCs, sampled 15 days after the yellow fever booster vaccination. CDR3 in DNA: TGTGCCAGCAGCTTAGTTTCTGAAAAACTGTTTTTT. It translates to CASSLVSEKLFF.